The entry that follows covers one T cell receptor (beta chain) sequence. Per the germline V gene, CDR1 is SGHNT and CDR2 is YENEEA. The CDR3 contains 19 residues. V lost 5 bases, J lost 1 base, and 13 bases stayed unmatched. TCRdb re-derived calls from the RT-PCR reads in MiXCR, one entry per CDR3 protein. The table includes about 150,000 distinct CDR3 sequences, 20% to 25% detected once. This sample is part of a study of patients and donors after allogeneic stem cell transplantation. The sequence came from a human donor who was either an allogeneic HSCT recipient or a stem cell or donor lymphocyte infusion donor (not recorded which). It is not recorded whose cells these are; they may come from a transplant donor. The V call is TRBV11-3, the J call TRBJ2-2, with TRBD2 matching over 10 bases. The sample comprised blood, either unsorted or a sorted T cell fraction (not recorded which). The DNA of the CDR3 is TGTGCCAGCAGCCCAATTTGGACTAGCGGTAGTTGGAACACCGGGGAGCTGTTTTTT. It is translated as CASSPIWTSGSWNTGELFF. Based on the CDR3 plus reference TRBV11-3 and TRBJ2-2, the full variable domain is EAGVVQSPRYKIIEKKQPVAFWCNPISGHNTLYWYLQNLGQGPELLIRYENEEAVDDSQLPKDRFSAERLKGVDSTLKIQPAELGDSAVYLCASSPIWTSGSWNTGELFFGEGSRLTVL.